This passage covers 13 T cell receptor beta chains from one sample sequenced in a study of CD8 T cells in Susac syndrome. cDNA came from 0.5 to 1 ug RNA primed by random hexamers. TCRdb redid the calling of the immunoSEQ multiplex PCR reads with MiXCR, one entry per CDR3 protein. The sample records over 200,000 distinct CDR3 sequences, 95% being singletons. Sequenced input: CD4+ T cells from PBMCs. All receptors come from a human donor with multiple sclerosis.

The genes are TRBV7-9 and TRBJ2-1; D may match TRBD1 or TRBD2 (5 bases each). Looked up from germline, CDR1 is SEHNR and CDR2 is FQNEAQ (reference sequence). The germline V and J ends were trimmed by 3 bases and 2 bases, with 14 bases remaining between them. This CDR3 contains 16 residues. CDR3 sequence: CASSFFARDAYNEQFF. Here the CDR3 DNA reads TGTGCCAGCAGCTTTTTCGCCAGGGACGCCTACAATGAGCAGTTCTTC.

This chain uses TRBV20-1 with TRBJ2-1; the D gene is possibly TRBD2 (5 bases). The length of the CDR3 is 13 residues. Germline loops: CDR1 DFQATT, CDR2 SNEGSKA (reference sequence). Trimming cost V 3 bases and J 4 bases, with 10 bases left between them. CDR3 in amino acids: CSARRVGYNEQFF. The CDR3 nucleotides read TGCAGTGCTAGGAGGGTGGGGTACAATGAGCAGTTCTTC.

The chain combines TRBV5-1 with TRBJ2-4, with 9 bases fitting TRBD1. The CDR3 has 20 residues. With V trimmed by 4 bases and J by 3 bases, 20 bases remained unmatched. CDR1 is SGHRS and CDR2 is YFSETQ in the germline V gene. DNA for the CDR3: TGCGCCAGCAGCCTGAGCATACAGGGGGCGACAATAGTAGGCAAAAACATTCAGTACTTC. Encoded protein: CASSLSIQGATIVGKNIQYF.

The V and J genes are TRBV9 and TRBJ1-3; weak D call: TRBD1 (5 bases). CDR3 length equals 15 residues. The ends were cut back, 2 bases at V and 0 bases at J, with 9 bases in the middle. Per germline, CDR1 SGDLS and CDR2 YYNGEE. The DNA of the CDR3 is TGTGCCAGCAGCGTGACCGGGGGCTCTGGAAACACCATATATTTT. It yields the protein CASSVTGGSGNTIYF.

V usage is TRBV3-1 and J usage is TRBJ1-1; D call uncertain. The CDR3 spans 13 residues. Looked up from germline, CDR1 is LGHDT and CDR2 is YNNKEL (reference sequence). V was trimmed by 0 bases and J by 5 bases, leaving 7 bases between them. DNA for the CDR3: TGTGCCAGCAGCCAAGAAAAGAGGACTGAAGCTTTCTTT. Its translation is CASSQEKRTEAFF.

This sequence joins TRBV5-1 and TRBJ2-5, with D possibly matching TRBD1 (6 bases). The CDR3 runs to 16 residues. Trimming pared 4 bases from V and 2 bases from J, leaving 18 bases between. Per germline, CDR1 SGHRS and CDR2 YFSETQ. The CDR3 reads CASSHSDRNVQETQYF. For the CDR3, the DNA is TGCGCCAGCAGCCATTCTGACAGGAACGTACAAGAGACCCAGTACTTC.

The CDR3 bases are TGTGCCAGCGGAATGGGGGGGCCCTACGAGCAGTACGTC. Translation gives CASGMGGPYEQYV. This chain links TRBV6-6 with TRBJ2-7; TRBD2 might be the D (7 bases). V was clipped by 8 bases and J by 2 bases, with 13 bases between them. CDR1 MNHNY and CDR2 SVGAGI come from the germline V gene (reference sequence). This CDR3 comprises 13 residues.

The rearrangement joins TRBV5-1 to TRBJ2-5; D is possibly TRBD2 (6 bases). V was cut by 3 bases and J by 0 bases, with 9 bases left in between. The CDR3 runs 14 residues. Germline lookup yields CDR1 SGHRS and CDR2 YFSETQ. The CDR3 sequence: CASSYGGYQETQYF. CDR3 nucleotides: TGCGCCAGCAGCTACGGGGGATACCAAGAGACCCAGTACTTC.

In DNA form, the CDR3 reads TGCAGTGCCCAGACTAGCCTCGGAGAAGAGCAGTTCTTC. As protein: CSAQTSLGEEQFF. V is TRBV20-1 and J is TRBJ2-1; TRBD2 aligns across 7 bases. Trimming removed 6 bases from V and 10 bases from J; junction bases left unmatched: 12. CDR3 length: 13 residues. Per germline, CDR1 DFQATT and CDR2 SNEGSKA (reference sequence).

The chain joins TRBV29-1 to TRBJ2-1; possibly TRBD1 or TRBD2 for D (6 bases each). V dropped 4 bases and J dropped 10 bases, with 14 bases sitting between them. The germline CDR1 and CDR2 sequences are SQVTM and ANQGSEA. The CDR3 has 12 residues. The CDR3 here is CSVGRGAREQFF. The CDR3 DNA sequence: TGCAGCGTTGGAAGGGGGGCAAGGGAGCAGTTCTTC.

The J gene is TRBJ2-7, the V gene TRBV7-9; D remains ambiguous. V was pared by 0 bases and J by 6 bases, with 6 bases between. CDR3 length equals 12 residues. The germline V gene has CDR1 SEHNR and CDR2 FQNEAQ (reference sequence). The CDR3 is CASSLAASEQYV. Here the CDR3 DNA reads TGTGCCAGCAGCTTAGCCGCTAGCGAGCAGTACGTC.

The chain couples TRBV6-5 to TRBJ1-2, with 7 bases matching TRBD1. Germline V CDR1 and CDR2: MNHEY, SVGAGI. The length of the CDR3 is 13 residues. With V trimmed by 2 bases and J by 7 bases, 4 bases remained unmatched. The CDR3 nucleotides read TGTGCCAGCAGTTACGAGGGGGCATTTGGCTACACCTTC. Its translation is CASSYEGAFGYTF.

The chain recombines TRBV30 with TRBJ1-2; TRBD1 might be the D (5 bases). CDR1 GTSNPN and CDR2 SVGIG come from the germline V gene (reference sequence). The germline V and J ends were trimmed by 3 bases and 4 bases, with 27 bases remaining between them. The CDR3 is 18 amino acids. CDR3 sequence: CAWSHSISGGAAFYGYTF. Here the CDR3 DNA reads TGTGCCTGGAGCCACTCGATATCGGGGGGTGCTGCCTTCTATGGCTACACCTTC.